The 10 T cell receptor beta chains given below trace back to one sample, sequenced in a study of T cell repertoires in cytomegalovirus infection. Their specific antigens are unknown. TCRdb processed the reads anew with MiXCR; each CDR3 protein has one entry. The sample lists some 120,000 distinct CDR3 sequences, 32% occurring once. Sequencing used CD8+ T cells from cultured PBMCs, obtained from culture after CMV antigen stimulation. The receptor set was obtained from a human donor in good health (CMV status not recorded). Some clones in this sample may be carry-over from other donors' samples.

The chain recombines TRBV28 with TRBJ2-1; unclear D gene. The CDR3 consists of 16 residues. Germline loops: CDR1 MDHEN, CDR2 SYDVKM. V gave up 5 bases and J gave up 3 bases, with 17 bases separating them. In DNA, the CDR3 is TGTGCCAGCAGTCCAAGCCCCGTTGGGTACTACAATGAGCAGTTCTTC. It yields the protein CASSPSPVGYYNEQFF.

Regarding this clonotype: A clone one base away is much larger, so this may be a read error. This chain joins TRBV7-8 and TRBJ1-1; D remains ambiguous. The CDR3 spans 13 residues. The germline gives CDR1 SGHVS, CDR2 FQNEAQ. The DNA for the CDR3 is TGTGCCAACAGCCCCACCCCGAACACTGAAGCTTTCTTT. Its protein is CANSPTPNTEAFF.

This clonotype was observed many times. J is TRBJ1-3 and V is TRBV5-6; D unclear. The CDR3 runs 13 residues. The germline V and J ends were trimmed by 6 bases and 0 bases, with 7 bases remaining between them. Per germline, CDR1 SGHDT and CDR2 YYEEEE. CDR3 nucleotides: TGTGCCAGCATGGGGAACTCTGGAAACACCATATATTTT. Protein: CASMGNSGNTIYF.

This clonotype was seen many times. The rearrangement joins TRBV6-1 to TRBJ2-7; D is unresolved. The V gene's germline CDR1 is MNHNS and CDR2 SASEGT. V dropped 6 bases and J dropped 6 bases, with 18 bases sitting between them. The CDR3 spans 14 residues. CDR3 sequence reads: CASSEIRLVGEQYF. For the CDR3, the DNA is TGTGCCAGCAGCGAGATTAGACTGGTGGGCGAGCAGTACTTC.

This clonotype was recorded a few times. The chain joins TRBV11-2 to TRBJ2-2, with 10 bases identical to TRBD2. The V segment lost 4 bases and the J segment 2 bases; nucleotides outside the gene matches: 4. Germline CDR1 reads SGHAT; CDR2 reads FQNNGV. The CDR3 runs 16 residues. The chain's CDR3 is CASSYTSGANTGELFF. Here the CDR3 DNA reads TGTGCCAGCAGCTATACTAGCGGGGCAAACACCGGGGAGCTGTTTTTT.

This clonotype has just a few counts. The V call is TRBV27, the J call TRBJ1-2; D may be TRBD1 (5 bases). Germline lookup yields CDR1 MNHEY and CDR2 SMNVEV (reference sequence). V was trimmed by 3 bases and J by 6 bases, leaving 14 bases between them. The CDR3 sequence is 14 residues long. The CDR3 sequence is CASSLGGAPNGYTF. CDR3 DNA: TGTGCCAGCAGTTTGGGAGGGGCACCCAATGGCTACACCTTC.

This clonotype was seen a few times. The V gene is TRBV7-2, the J gene TRBJ2-3; TRBD1 matches at 10 bases. The germline V gene encodes CDR1 SGHTA and CDR2 FQGNSA. The CDR3 length is 18 residues. V dropped 0 bases and J dropped 5; count of bases not matched to a gene: 11. The chain's CDR3 is CASSLALAGTGVRDTQYF. The CDR3 DNA reads as TGTGCCAGCAGCTTAGCTCTAGCCGGGACAGGGGTTAGAGATACGCAGTATTTT. Complete variable domain (other parts from reference TRBV7-2 and TRBJ2-3): GAGVSQSPSNKVTEKGKDVELRCDPISGHTALYWYRQSLGQGLEFLIYFQGNSAPDKSGLPSDRFSAERTGGSVSTLTIQRTQQEDSAVYLCASSLALAGTGVRDTQYFGPGTRLTVL.

The genes are TRBV7-9 and TRBJ2-7; D gene ambiguous. CDR1 and CDR2 (germline): SEHNR, FQNEAQ (reference sequence). The germline V and J ends were trimmed by 5 bases and 3 bases, with 5 bases remaining between them. The CDR3 sequence is 11 residues long. CDR3 sequence: CASSPLYEQYF. CDR3 coding DNA: TGTGCCAGCAGCCCTCTCTACGAGCAGTACTTC.

This clonotype occurred a few times. The CDR3 sequence is CASSPLTDYNEQFF. In DNA form, the CDR3 reads TGTGCCAGCAGCCCGTTGACAGACTACAATGAGCAGTTCTTC. This chain uses TRBV12-3 or TRBV12-4 with TRBJ2-1, with D perhaps TRBD1 (5 bases). The V end lost 6 bases, the J end lost 3 bases, and 12 bases lay between the germline ends. CDR3 length: 14 residues.

The chain is built from TRBV27 and TRBJ1-4; the D gene is possibly TRBD1 (5 bases). The CDR3 sequence is 16 residues long. V lost 2 bases and J lost 8, with 18 bases in between. Germline assignment: CDR1 MNHEY and CDR2 SMNVEV (reference sequence). CDR3 sequence reads: CASSLARGYPGEKLFF. CDR3 DNA sequence: TGTGCCAGCAGTTTAGCTCGGGGGTATCCAGGGGAAAAACTGTTTTTT. The full variable domain, in which reference TRBV27 and TRBJ1-4 provide the parts outside the CDR3, is EAQVTQNPRYLITVTGKKLTVTCSQNMNHEYMSWYRQDPGLGLRQIYYSMNVEVTDKGDVPEGYKVSRKEKRNFPLILESPSPNQTSLYFCASSLARGYPGEKLFFGSGTQLSVL.